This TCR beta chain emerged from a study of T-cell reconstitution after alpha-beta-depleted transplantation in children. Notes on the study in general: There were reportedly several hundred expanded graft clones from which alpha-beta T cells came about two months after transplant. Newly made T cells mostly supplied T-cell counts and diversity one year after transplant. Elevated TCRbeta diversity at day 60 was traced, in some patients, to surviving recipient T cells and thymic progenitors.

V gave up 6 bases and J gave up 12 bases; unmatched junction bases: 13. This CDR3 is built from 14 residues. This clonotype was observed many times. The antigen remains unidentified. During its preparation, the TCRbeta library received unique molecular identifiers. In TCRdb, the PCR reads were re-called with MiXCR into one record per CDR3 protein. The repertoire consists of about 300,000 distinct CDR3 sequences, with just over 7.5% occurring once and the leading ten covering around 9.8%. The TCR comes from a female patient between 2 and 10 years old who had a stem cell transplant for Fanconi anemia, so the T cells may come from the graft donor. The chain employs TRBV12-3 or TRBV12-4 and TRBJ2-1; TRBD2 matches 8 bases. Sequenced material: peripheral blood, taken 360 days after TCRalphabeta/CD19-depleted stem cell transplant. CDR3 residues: CASSRSSRREGQFF. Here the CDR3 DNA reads TGTGCCAGCAGCCGTTCCTCCCGTCGGGAGGGGCAGTTCTTC.